One and the same sample provided the 22 T cell receptor beta chains below, sequenced in a study of CD4 and CD8 cells across lung adenocarcinoma regions listed by TCRdb under 2018. Preparation of the library involved PCR. Sequencer: HiSeq X Ten. TCRdb's own reprocessing of the public reads used fastp at Q25 and MiXCR and kept productive beta chains. Records with the same CDR3 protein are collapsed into one entry carrying the most frequent genes and DNA. The sample table shows over 3,500 distinct CDR3 sequences, and 52% are seen once. Of the sample, 15% to 20% falls within the top ten clones. The specimen sequenced was CD4+ T cells from the center of a lung tumor. What the cell subset or site label conveys for this sample: tumor center region. The receptors originated from a female donor with lung adenocarcinoma. The CD4 and CD8 labels of this study may be unreliable.

This clonotype was seen only a few times. The chain has TRBV27 and TRBJ2-5; 12 bases line up with TRBD1. Germline values: CDR1 MNHEY, CDR2 SMNVEV (reference sequence). The CDR3 length is 15 residues. V was pared by 2 bases and J by 11 bases, with 9 bases of the junction left unmatched. CDR3 sequence reads: CASSLAGTGGAFQYF. The CDR3 bases are TGTGCCAGCAGTTTAGCCGGGACAGGGGGCGCGTTTCAGTACTTC.

This clonotype has only a few counts. The chain recombines TRBV6-1 with TRBJ2-7, with D possibly called TRBD1 or TRBD2 (5 bases each). Germline lookup yields CDR1 MNHNS and CDR2 SASEGT. The CDR3 has 15 residues. Trimming left V 7 bases short and J 0 bases short, with 16 bases between. Written as DNA, the CDR3 is TGTGCCAGCAAAGCTCGTACAGGAGGCTCCTACGAGCAGTACTTC. It translates to CASKARTGGSYEQYF.

This clonotype was counted a few times. V and J are TRBV20-1 and TRBJ2-1; D remains ambiguous. V lost 8 bases, J lost 3 bases, and 14 bases lay in between. There are 13 residues in the CDR3. The germline V gene has CDR1 DFQATT and CDR2 SNEGSKA (reference sequence). This CDR3 reads CSPLSNDYNEQFF. The CDR3 nucleotides are TGCAGTCCCTTAAGCAACGACTACAATGAGCAGTTCTTC.

By proportion, this clonotype is medium-sized. The chain is built from TRBV6-1 and TRBJ2-1; D is uncertain. Near its end, the DNA agrees better with TRBJ2-7, so the J call may be wrong. Germline V gives CDR1 MNHNS, CDR2 SASEGT. The CDR3 is 10 residues long. The CDR3 reads CASNAYEQYF. The CDR3 bases are TGTGCCAGCAACGCCTACGAGCAGTACTTC.

This chain uses TRBV6-1 with TRBJ2-3; D gene uncertain. Near its end, the DNA agrees better with TRBJ2-7, so the J call may be wrong. The CDR3 runs 14 residues. Germline V gene data show CDR1 as MNHNS and CDR2 as SASEGT. The CDR3 loop reads CAGSGVRDQETQYF. The CDR3 nucleotides read TGTGCGGGCAGTGGGGTCCGTGACCAAGAGACGCAGTACTTC.

The V and J genes are TRBV6-5 and TRBJ2-3; 7 bases fit TRBD2. Germline V gives CDR1 MNHEY, CDR2 SVGAGI. The trim removed 2 bases at V and 0 bases at J, leaving 11 bases unmatched. This CDR3 has 18 amino acids. The CDR3 DNA reads as TGTGCCAGCAGTTACGGGGGGGGGGGTATGGGGAGCACAGATACGCAGTATTTT. It codes for CASSYGGGGMGSTDTQYF.

The V call is TRBV11-2, the J call TRBJ2-1, with D possibly matching TRBD2 (5 bases). The V and J ends lost 1 base and 4 bases respectively, with 11 bases between them. CDR1 and CDR2 (germline): SGHAT, FQNNGV. The CDR3 is 15 residues long. The CDR3 here is CASSLGEAEYNEQFF. The CDR3 nucleotides read TGTGCCAGCAGCTTAGGGGAAGCGGAATACAATGAGCAGTTCTTC. Combining the CDR3 with reference TRBV11-2 and TRBJ2-1 gives the whole variable domain EAGVAQSPRYKIIEKRQSVAFWCNPISGHATLYWYQQILGQGPKLLIQFQNNGVVDDSQLPKDRFSAERLKGVDSTLKIQPAKLEDSAVYLCASSLGEAEYNEQFFGPGTRLTVL.

The chain carries TRBV7-8 and TRBJ2-5, with 7 bases that match TRBD2. CDR1 and CDR2 from the germline V gene are SGHVS and FQNEAQ. The CDR3 totals 14 residues. With 6 bases clipped from V and 2 bases from J, the junction kept 6 bases outside the gene matches. DNA for the CDR3: TGTGCCAGCAGTGGGAGGGACCGGCAAGAGACCCAGTACTTC. Encoded protein: CASSGRDRQETQYF.

This clonotype was detected a few times. V is TRBV4-3 and J is TRBJ2-2; D not certain. Germline assignment: CDR1 LGHNA and CDR2 YSLEER. The CDR3 is 12 residues long. V was clipped by 1 base and J by 7 bases, with 4 bases between them. CDR3 coding DNA: TGCGCCAGCAGCCAAGTGCTCGGGGAGCTGTTTTTT. Protein sequence: CASSQVLGELFF.

This rearrangement joins TRBV6-1 to TRBJ2-5; TRBD2 matches 7 bases. Trimming removed 3 bases from V and 5 bases from J; junction bases left unmatched: 12. The CDR3 sequence is 16 residues long. The germline V gene has CDR1 MNHNS and CDR2 SASEGT. The CDR3 reads CASSEVPGLGRETQYF. The DNA for the CDR3 is TGTGCCAGCAGTGAGGTTCCCGGACTAGGGAGGGAGACCCAGTACTTC.

Within the sample, this clonotype is medium-sized. V gene TRBV15 combines with J gene TRBJ2-1, with D possibly called TRBD1 or TRBD2 (5 bases each). CDR1 and CDR2 (germline): LNHNV, YYDKDF (reference sequence). The V and J ends lost 2 bases and 3 bases respectively, with 11 bases between them. This CDR3 is built from 15 residues. In nucleotides, the CDR3 is TGTGCCACCAGCAGACGGGACGTAAACTACAATGAGCAGTTCTTC. This codes for CATSRRDVNYNEQFF.

This clonotype is large by share. V usage is TRBV27 and J usage is TRBJ2-5; TRBD2 agrees at 7 bases. Germline V gene data show CDR1 as MNHEY and CDR2 as SMNVEV (reference sequence). The trim removed 3 bases at V and 1 base at J, leaving 5 bases unmatched. The CDR3 length is 15 residues. The CDR3 nucleotides are TGTGCCAGCAGTTTTCTAGCGGATATCCAAGAGACCCAGTACTTC. Its translation is CASSFLADIQETQYF.

The V call is TRBV6-2 or TRBV6-3, the J call TRBJ2-1; a possible D gene is TRBD1 (5 bases). CDR3 length: 14 residues. V was cut by 7 bases and J by 5 bases, with 15 bases left in between. In germline, CDR1 is MNHEY, CDR2 SVGEGT. CDR3 sequence reads: CASTPWSRDNEQFF. The CDR3 DNA reads as TGTGCCAGCACTCCTTGGAGCAGGGACAATGAGCAGTTCTTC.

V is TRBV27 and J is TRBJ2-2, with D tentatively TRBD1 (5 bases). CDR1 and CDR2 from the germline V gene are MNHEY and SMNVEV (reference sequence). V shed 10 bases and J shed 16 bases, with 31 bases lying between them. This CDR3 has 15 residues. The CDR3 nucleotides read TGTGCCACCCAACCTGGGGCTGTTAACACCGAGACGCAGTTTTTT. Its translation: CATQPGAVNTETQFF.

Note on this clonotype: A much larger clone lies a single base off, so this may be a read error. This likely comes from a read error, as the CDR3 has no conserved phenylalanine or tryptophan at its end. The chain is built from TRBV28 and TRBJ2-3, with D uncertain. This CDR3 is 13 amino acids long. V lost 3 bases and J lost 6, with 10 bases in between. CDR1 MDHEN and CDR2 SYDVKM come from the germline V gene. CDR3 sequence reads: CASSLVSEDTQYS. DNA of the CDR3: TGTGCCAGCAGTTTGGTATCCGAGGATACGCAGTATTCT.

The table lists this clonotype with a few counts. The rearrangement links TRBV12-5 to TRBJ2-2; tentatively, D is TRBD1 (5 bases). Trimming took off 6 bases at V and 6 bases at J, with 14 bases between the two ends. This CDR3 comprises 14 residues. Germline loops: CDR1 LGHNT, CDR2 FRNRAP. The CDR3 DNA is TGTGCTAGTGGCAACAATAGGGGTCCCGGGGAGCTGTTTTTT. Its translation: CASGNNRGPGELFF.

For this clonotype: Relative to the germline gene, one junction end is altered; a read error may explain this. This chain uses TRBV6-1 with TRBJ2-3; either TRBD1 or TRBD2 may fit D (5 bases each). CDR3 size: 15 residues. Germline values: CDR1 MNHNS, CDR2 SASEGT. Written as DNA, the CDR3 is TGTGCCAGCGCCTCGGGGCTGAGAGCCAAAAATATGCAGTATTTC. The encoded protein is CASASGLRAKNMQYF.

By frequency in the sample, this clonotype is medium-sized. The chain couples TRBV7-6 to TRBJ2-5; D gene ambiguous. The CDR3 loop spans 13 amino acids. Looked up from germline, CDR1 is SGHVS and CDR2 is FNYEAQ. Trimming shortened V by 0 bases and J by 1 base, and 3 bases separated the two germline ends. The CDR3 protein is CASSLATQETQYF. In DNA form, the CDR3 reads TGTGCCAGCAGCTTAGCTACCCAAGAGACCCAGTACTTC.

This clonotype is categorized as large. The rearrangement uses TRBV6-1 and TRBJ2-5; unclear D gene. The V gene lost 2 bases and the J gene lost 5 bases, with 3 bases spanning the gap. The CDR3 totals 11 residues. Germline V lookup: CDR1 MNHNS, CDR2 SASEGT. Here the CDR3 DNA reads TGTGCCAGCAGTGAAAGTGAGACCCAGTACTTC. Translation: CASSESETQYF.

The CDR3 spells CAIKREGLVDEQYF. The CDR3 DNA reads as TGTGCCATCAAGCGGGAGGGTCTCGTCGACGAGCAGTACTTC. V is TRBV10-3 and J is TRBJ2-7; 10 positions agree with TRBD2. Germline V lookup: CDR1 ENHRY, CDR2 SYGVKD. The CDR3 consists of 14 residues. V was clipped by 7 bases and J by 5 bases; unmatched bases: 8.

This chain connects TRBV6-1 to TRBJ2-3, with D uncertain. The germline V gene has CDR1 MNHNS and CDR2 SASEGT. This CDR3 contains 13 residues. The ends were cut back, 6 bases at V and 9 bases at J, with 16 bases in the middle. CDR3 bases: TGTGCCAGCAGGGATGTCAGCACCGAGACGCAGTATTTT. This encodes CASRDVSTETQYF.

The chain couples TRBV28 to TRBJ2-1; 8 positions match TRBD1. The J call may be mistaken, given a closer DNA end match to TRBJ2-5. Germline CDR1 and CDR2: MDHEN and SYDVKM. The CDR3 length is 15 residues. CDR3 region: CASSRNRGLYETQYF. The DNA of the CDR3 is TGTGCCAGCAGTCGTAACAGGGGGTTATATGAGACCCAGTACTTC.